Here is one T cell receptor (beta chain) with its context. Its antigen has not been determined. Base qualities are missing; no much larger clone stands one base away. For sequencing of the TCRbeta CDR3 region, genomic DNA was extracted from the sorted cells. The immunoSEQ Assay was used for sequencing of TCRbeta CDR3 regions. TCRdb took this table from immuneACCESS and kept in-frame rearrangements with V and J called. Such tables lack part of the clones; where checked against another copy, unresolved V genes explain under half of the gap, and the rest is unexplained. For this sample there are tens of thousands of clones; 80% to 90% appear just once. The top ten clones comprise more than 13% of the sample. This sample stems from a study of OX40 agonist ivuxolimab in advanced cancers. About the study as a whole: Ivuxolimab was an agonistic, fully human IgG2 monoclonal antibody directed against OX40 (CD134), a costimulatory receptor. The dose-escalation cohort was approximately 83% male with a mean age of about 60 years, ranging from roughly 20 to 85. Three dose-escalation patients achieved partial responses, one with hepatocellular carcinoma and two with cutaneous melanoma. Peripheral TCRbeta sequencing was intended to test whether TCR sequence diversity was altered and clonal T-cell expansion was caused by ivuxolimab. Intravenous ivuxolimab was administered to patients every 2 weeks at six dose levels: 0.01, 0.1, 0.3, 1.5, 3 and 10 mg/kg. Patients were allowed to have had prior anti-PD-1, anti-PD-L1 or anti-CTLA-4 therapy, and around 40% of the dose-escalation patients had previously received checkpoint inhibitors. The monotherapy dose-escalation portion (N of about 57 patients) of the phase I ivuxolimab trial is reported in the paper. Of the approximately 50 dose-escalation patients, hepatocellular carcinoma was present in some 19, melanoma in approximately 15, renal cell carcinoma in 9 and head and neck cancer in 9.

Its CDR3 holds 17 amino acids, cysteine through phenylalanine. Here the CDR3 DNA is all that survives: 51 bases in frame from base 1. V gives up 7 bases and J gives up 1 base, and the segment between their germline ends measures 20 bases. For CDR1 and CDR2, the germline V gene lists SNHLY and FYNNEI. Findings and caveats that apply to the study as a whole: Low levels of normalized T-cell clonal expansion were also seen in some patients who did not respond. In partial responders in the 0.1-3.0 mg/kg groups, normalized peripheral clonal expansion was found to be among the lowest, especially among CD8+ T cells. After ivuxolimab, CD8+ T cells had more expanded clones than CD4+ T cells on average. At doses of 0.1 to 3.0 mg/kg, clonal expansion of both CD4+ and CD8+ T cells in blood was seen between baseline and week 6. Antigen specificity was not determined for the clonally expanded peripheral T cells.

Patients with a history of autoimmune disease or receiving systemic immunosuppression were excluded from the trial. Peripheral blood for TCR sequencing was drawn from every dose cohort at baseline, at cycle 4 day 1 and at cycle 7 day 1. The samples were taken from a phase I, first-in-human, multicenter, open-label dose-escalation trial of ivuxolimab. Adults with locally advanced or metastatic melanoma, renal cell carcinoma, hepatocellular carcinoma or head and neck squamous cell carcinoma were enrolled in the trial. CD4+ and CD8+ T cells were sorted separately from peripheral blood before TCR sequencing.

The sample was CD4+ or CD8+ T cells sorted from blood, taken in a trial of the OX40 agonist ivuxolimab. The sequence was collected from an adult with an advanced solid tumor such as melanoma, head and neck, liver or kidney cancer. The chain is made from TRBV2 and TRBJ2-1, with the D gene not confidently named. This receptor carries the CDR3 CASTSWRSSSSYNEQFF. The bases read TGTGCCAGCACCAGTTGGCGGAGTTCGTCATCCTACAATGAGCAGTTCTTC.